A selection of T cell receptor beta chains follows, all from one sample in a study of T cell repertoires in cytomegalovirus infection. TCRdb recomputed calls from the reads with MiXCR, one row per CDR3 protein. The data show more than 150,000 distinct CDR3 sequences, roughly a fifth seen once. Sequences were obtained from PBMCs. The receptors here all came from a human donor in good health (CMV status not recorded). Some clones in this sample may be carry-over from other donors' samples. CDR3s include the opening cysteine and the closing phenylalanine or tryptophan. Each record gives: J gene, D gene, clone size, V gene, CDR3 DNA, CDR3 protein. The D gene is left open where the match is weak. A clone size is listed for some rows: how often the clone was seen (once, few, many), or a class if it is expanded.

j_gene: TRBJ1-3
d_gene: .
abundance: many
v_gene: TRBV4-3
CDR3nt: TGCGCCAGCAGCCAAGATCCCGGGACTGGAAACACCATATATTTT
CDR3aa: CASSQDPGTGNTIYF

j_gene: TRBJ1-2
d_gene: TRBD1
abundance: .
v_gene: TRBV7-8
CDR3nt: TGTGCCAGCAGCTCCGTACAGGGGCCTAACTATGGCTACACCTTC
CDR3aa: CASSSVQGPNYGYTF

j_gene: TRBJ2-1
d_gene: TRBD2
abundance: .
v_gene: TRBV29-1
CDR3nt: TGCAGCGTTGTACTAGCGTCCAATGAGCAGTTCTTC
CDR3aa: CSVVLASNEQFF

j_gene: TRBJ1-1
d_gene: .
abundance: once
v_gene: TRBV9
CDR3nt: TGTGCCAGCAGCGTAGGCCCGGCCGCTAAAGAGACTGAAGCTCTCTTT
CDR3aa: CASSVGPAAKETEALF

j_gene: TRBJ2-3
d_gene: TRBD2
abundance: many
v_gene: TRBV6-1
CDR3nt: TGTGCCAGCAGCGGACTAGCGGGGGAAGGTACGCAGTATTTT
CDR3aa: CASSGLAGEGTQYF

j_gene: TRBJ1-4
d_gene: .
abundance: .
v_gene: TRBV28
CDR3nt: TGTGCCAGCAGTTTGACAGGCCCTGCAACTAATGAAAAACTGTTTTTT
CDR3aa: CASSLTGPATNEKLFF

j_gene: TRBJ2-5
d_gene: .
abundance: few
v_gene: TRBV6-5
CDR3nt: TGTGCCAGCAGATACTATACAGAAGAGACCCAGTACTTC
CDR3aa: CASRYYTEETQYF

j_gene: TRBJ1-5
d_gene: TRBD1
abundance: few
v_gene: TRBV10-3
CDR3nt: TGTGCCATCAGTGAGAAGGGGGCCCTTAGCAATCAGCCCCAGCATTTT
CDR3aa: CAISEKGALSNQPQHF

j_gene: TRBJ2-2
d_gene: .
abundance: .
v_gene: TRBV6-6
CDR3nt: TGTGCCAGCAGAGCCGGGACAATCACCGGGGAGCTGTTTTTT
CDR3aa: CASRAGTITGELFF

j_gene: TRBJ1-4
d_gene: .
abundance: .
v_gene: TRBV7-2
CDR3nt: TGTGCCAGCAGCTCGAACACAGGGTATGAAAAACTGTTTTTT
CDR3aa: CASSSNTGYEKLFF

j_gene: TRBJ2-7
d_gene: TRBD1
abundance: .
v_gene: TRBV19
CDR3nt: TGTGCCAGTCGAACGACAGGGGGACCCTACGAGCAGTACTTC
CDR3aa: CASRTTGGPYEQYF

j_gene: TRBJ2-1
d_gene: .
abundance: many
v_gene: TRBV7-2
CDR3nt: TGTGCCAGCAGCCAAGGGTCCGGGCCATACAATGAGCAGTTCTTC
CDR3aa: CASSQGSGPYNEQFF

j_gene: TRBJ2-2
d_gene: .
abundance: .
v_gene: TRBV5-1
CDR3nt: TGCGCCAGCAGGGGGCTCACGAACACCGGGGATCTGTTTTTT
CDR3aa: CASRGLTNTGDLFF

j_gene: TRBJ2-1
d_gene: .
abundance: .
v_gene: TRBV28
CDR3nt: TGTGCCAGCAGTTCCCACTCGTACAATGAGCAGTTCTTC
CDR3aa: CASSSHSYNEQFF

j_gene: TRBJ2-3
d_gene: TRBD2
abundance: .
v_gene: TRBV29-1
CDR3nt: TGCAGCGTTGAAACCGGGGGGGGGCCGGGAGATACGCAGTATTTT
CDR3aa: CSVETGGGPGDTQYF

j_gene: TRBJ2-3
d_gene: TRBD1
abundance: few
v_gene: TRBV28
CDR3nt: TGTGCCAGCAGTTTTGGGACAGGGAGGACAGATACGCAGTATTTT
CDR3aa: CASSFGTGRTDTQYF

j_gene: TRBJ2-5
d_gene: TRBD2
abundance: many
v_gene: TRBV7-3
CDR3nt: TGTGCCAGCAGCCGGGGGGGTACAGAGACCCAGTACTTC
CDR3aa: CASSRGGTETQYF

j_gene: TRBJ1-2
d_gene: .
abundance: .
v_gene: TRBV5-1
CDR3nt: TGCGCCAGCAGCTTACAGGGAACCCGGGGAGATGGCTACACCTTC
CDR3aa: CASSLQGTRGDGYTF

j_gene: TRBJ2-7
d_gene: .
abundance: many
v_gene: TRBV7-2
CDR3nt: TGTGCCAGCAGCTTAAGCACCTACGAGCAGTACTTC
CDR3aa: CASSLSTYEQYF

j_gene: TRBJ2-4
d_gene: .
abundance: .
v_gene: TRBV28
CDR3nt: TGTGCCAGCAGTTCCATATCCCCCCGCGGAAACATTCAGTACTTC
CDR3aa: CASSSISPRGNIQYF

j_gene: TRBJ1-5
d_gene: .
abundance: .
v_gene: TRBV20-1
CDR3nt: TGCAGTGCTAGCTTGGACAAAATACAGCCCCAGCATTTT
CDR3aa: CSASLDKIQPQHF

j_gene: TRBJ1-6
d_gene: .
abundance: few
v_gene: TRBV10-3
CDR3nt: TGTGCCATCGCGACAGGAAATTCACCCCTCCACTTT
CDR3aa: CAIATGNSPLHF

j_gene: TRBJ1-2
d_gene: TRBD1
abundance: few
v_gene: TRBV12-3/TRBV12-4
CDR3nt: TGTGCCAGCAGCCCCAACCCAGGACAGGCGAATCACTATGGCTACACCTTC
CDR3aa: CASSPNPGQANHYGYTF

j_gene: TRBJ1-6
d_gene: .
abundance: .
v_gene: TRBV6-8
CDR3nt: TGTGCCAGCAGTTACTCGAATCCCGGAGGTTCCTATAATTCACCCCTCCACTTT
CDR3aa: CASSYSNPGGSYNSPLHF

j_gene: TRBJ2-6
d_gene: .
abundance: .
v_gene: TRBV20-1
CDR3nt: TGCAGTGCTAGAGATCGGGGCAGTTCCCTGCCGATGGTCTCTGGGGCCAACGTCCTGACTTTC
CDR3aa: CSARDRGSSLPMVSGANVLTF

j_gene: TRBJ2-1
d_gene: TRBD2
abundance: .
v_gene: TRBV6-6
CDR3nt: TGTGCCAGCAGTGAGACTAGCGGGGTTTACAATGAGCAGTTCTTC
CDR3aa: CASSETSGVYNEQFF

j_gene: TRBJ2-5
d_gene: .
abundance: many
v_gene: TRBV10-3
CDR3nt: TGTGCCATCAGTGCCCGGGAACAAGAGACCCAGTACTTC
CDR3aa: CAISAREQETQYF

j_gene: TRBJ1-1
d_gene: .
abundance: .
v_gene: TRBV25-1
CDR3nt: TGTGCCAGCACCCGCGGGGGGCTGAACACTGAAGCTTTCTTT
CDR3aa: CASTRGGLNTEAFF

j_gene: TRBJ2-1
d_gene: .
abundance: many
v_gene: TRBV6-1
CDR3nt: TGTGCCAGCAGTGAAAGAGGTACCTTTAGCGCTCGGGAGCAGTTCTTC
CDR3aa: CASSERGTFSAREQFF

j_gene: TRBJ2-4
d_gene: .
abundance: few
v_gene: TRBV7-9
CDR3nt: TGTGCCAGCAGCTTAGCAGGGGCCAAAAACATTCAGTACTTC
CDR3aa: CASSLAGAKNIQYF

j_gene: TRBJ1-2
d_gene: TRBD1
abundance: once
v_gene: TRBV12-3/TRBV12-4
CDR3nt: TGTGCCAGCAGTACCCGACAGGGGGGCTATGGCTACACCTTC
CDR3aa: CASSTRQGGYGYTF

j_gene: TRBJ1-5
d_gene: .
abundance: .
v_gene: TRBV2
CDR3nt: TGTGCCAGCGGGGCTAGGAGCAATCAGCCCCAGCATTTT
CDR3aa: CASGARSNQPQHF